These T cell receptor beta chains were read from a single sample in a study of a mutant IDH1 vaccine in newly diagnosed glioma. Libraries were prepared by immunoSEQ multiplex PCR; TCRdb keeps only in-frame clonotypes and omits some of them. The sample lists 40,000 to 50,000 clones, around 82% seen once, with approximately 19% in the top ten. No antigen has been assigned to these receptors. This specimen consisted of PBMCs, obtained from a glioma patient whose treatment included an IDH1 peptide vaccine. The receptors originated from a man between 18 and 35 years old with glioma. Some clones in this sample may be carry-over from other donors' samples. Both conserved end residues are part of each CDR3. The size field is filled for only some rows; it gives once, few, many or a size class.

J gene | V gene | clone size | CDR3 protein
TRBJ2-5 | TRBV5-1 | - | CASSFRTNQETQYF
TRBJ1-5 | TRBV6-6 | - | CASNRGLNQPQHF
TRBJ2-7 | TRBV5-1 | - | CASRTSGSLVYEQYF
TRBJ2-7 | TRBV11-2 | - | CASSLTSKVSYEQYF
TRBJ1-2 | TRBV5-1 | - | CASSSGGGGDGRGYTF
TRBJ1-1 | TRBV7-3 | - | CASSLSRGTEAFF
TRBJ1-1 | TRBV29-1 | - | CSVQGAWGDTEAFF
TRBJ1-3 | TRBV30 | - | CAWSVSEGDTIYF
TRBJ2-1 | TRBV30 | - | CAWSKGLSYNEQFF
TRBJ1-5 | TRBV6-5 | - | CASSYSAYLIQPQHF
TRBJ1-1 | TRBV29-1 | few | CSVEDRRLWGSEAFF
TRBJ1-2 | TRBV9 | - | CASSPPASYGYTF
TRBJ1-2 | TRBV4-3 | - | CASSLVAGTGGGRYGYTF
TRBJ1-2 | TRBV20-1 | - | CSAGINYGYTF
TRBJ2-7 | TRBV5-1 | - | CASSLAGQGLVGEQYF
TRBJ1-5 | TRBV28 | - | CASSPGTGGESWSNQPQHF
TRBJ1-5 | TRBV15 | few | CATSRDFGRGNQPQHF
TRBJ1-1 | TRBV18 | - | CASSPPVARQSAEAFF
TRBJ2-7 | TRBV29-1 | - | CSAGRGGTGRREQYF
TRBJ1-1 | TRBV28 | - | CASASGGRKAFF
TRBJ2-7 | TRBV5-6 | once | CASNLDRGLMFGTLEQYF
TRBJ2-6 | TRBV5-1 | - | CASSWYRGSRAGANVLTF
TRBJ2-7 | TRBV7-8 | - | CASSLGWQSSSYEQYF
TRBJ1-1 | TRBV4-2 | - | CASSQVGQGREEAFF
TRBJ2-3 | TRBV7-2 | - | CASSLTSGVTDTQYF
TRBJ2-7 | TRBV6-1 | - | CASIAARPYEQYF
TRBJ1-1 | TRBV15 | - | CATSRGPTGGWTEAFF
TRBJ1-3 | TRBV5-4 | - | CASSLDRGSNTIYF
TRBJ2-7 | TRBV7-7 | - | CASSLNRWARRTYEQYF
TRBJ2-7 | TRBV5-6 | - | CASSLMRGGPPSDEQYF
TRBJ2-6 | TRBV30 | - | CAGGRGSGANVLTF
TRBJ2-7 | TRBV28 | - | CASSSNDIYTYEQYF
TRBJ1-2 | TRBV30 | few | CAWSYGDYGYTF
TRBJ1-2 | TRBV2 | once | CASRDSNYGYTF
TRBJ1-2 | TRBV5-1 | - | CASSLELDRRNYGYTF
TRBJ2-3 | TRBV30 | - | CAWTSGVSTDTQYF
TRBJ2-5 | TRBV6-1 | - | CASSTRGINVYTQYF
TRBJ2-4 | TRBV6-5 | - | CASSYREAKNIQYF
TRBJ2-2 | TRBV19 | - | CASSIGWNTGELFF
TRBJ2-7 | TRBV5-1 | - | CASSSYSYEQYF
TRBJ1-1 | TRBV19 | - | CASSTRGRDTEAFF
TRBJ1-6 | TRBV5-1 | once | CASSAGISASPLHF
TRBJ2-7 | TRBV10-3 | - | CAISRALALDYEQYF
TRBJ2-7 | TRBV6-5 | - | CASSGPSGSSYEQYF